The clone carrying this TCR beta chain has only a few counts. The CDR3 extends over 14 amino acids. Germline lookup yields CDR1 LNHDA and CDR2 SQIVND (reference sequence). V was trimmed by 7 bases and J by 6 bases, leaving 17 bases between them. This sample was included in a study of somatic mutations in cytotoxic T cells in rheumatoid arthritis. Original processing methods: When patient CD8+ clones larger than 1% were compared with published virus-specific TCRB sequences, few matched. Measured with immunoSEQ multiplex PCR; TCRdb has only the in-frame clones, and not every one. V, J and clone size are those of that table, while D and trimming were read from the DNA. This sample has 15,000 to 20,000 clones, with about 85% found just once.

The chain uses TRBV19 and TRBJ2-3; a possible D gene is TRBD2 (6 bases). The TCR originated in an adult with rheumatoid arthritis. The sample was CD8+ T cells sorted from blood. The CDR3 reads CASTSGVRADTQYF. DNA of the CDR3: TGTGCCAGTACCTCGGGAGTCAGGGCTGATACGCAGTATTTT.